The 26 T cell receptor beta chains below come from one sample, sequenced in a study of regulatory T cells in long-lasting Graves disease. Indicated time point: newly diagnosed GD, antithyroid drugs for less than 3 months. Extracted RNA from PBMCs served as the source of the TCR library. In building TCR beta libraries, iRepertoire HTBI primers were used together with Arm-PCR of CDR3 regions. TCRdb called the multiplex PCR reads again in MiXCR, with one record for every CDR3 protein. The table records 410,000 or so distinct CDR3 sequences, more than 13% of them present only once. This sample also appeared in a second study, on T cells in Graves' hyperthyroidism and ophthalmopathy.

This specimen was peripheral blood mononuclear cells (PBMCs), taken at new diagnosis, from a patient treated with antithyroid drugs. The receptors come from a woman aged 25 to 39 with Graves disease.

This clonotype was observed at least ten times. V usage is TRBV10-3 and J usage is TRBJ2-7; D not certain. The CDR3 is made up of 12 amino acids. The germline V gene encodes CDR1 ENHRY and CDR2 SYGVKD. Between the trimmed V and J ends, which lost 2 bases and 5 bases, there was a span of 7 bases. CDR3 in DNA: TGTGCCATCAGTGAGCTTACTAACGAGCAGTACTTC. Translating gives CAISELTNEQYF.

This clonotype was seen repeatedly, ten times or more. The rearrangement links TRBV13 to TRBJ2-7, with 9 bases identical to TRBD1. V was pared by 5 bases and J by 4 bases, with 9 bases of the junction left unmatched. Per germline, CDR1 PRHDT and CDR2 FYEKMQ (reference sequence). This CDR3 has 15 residues. The CDR3 DNA sequence: TGTGCCAGCAGCCGTTGGACAGGGGCTAGGTACGAGCAGTACTTC. It codes for CASSRWTGARYEQYF.

This clonotype has only a few counts. The chain links TRBV14 to TRBJ2-5, with 12 bases that match TRBD1. The germline V gene has CDR1 SGHDN and CDR2 FVKESK. This CDR3 region has 18 residues. J was trimmed by 4 bases and V by 3 bases; bases with no gene match: 12. This chain's CDR3 is CASSQSYRDRGQVETQYF. As DNA, the CDR3 is TGTGCCAGCAGCCAGTCATACCGGGACAGGGGGCAGGTAGAGACCCAGTACTTC. Filled out from reference TRBV14 and TRBJ2-5, the complete variable domain reads EAGVTQFPSHSVIEKGQTVTLRCDPISGHDNLYWYRRVMGKEIKFLLHFVKESKQDESGMPNNRFLAERTGGTYSTLKVQPAELEDSGVYFCASSQSYRDRGQVETQYFGPGTRLLVL.

In this sample, this clonotype turned up many times. V gene TRBV3-1 combines with J gene TRBJ2-5, with D hard to call. Germline loops: CDR1 LGHDT, CDR2 YNNKEL (reference sequence). Trimming stripped 3 bases from V and 5 bases from J, with 7 bases between. There are 12 residues in the CDR3. DNA of the CDR3: TGTGCCAGCAGCCACCTGAGGGAGACCCAGTACTTC. Translated, it gives CASSHLRETQYF.

The chain carries TRBV20-1 and TRBJ2-7, with 8 nucleotides matching TRBD1. Germline V CDR1 and CDR2: DFQATT, SNEGSKA (reference sequence). The V segment lost 3 bases and the J segment 2 bases; nucleotides outside the gene matches: 6. This CDR3 is 14 amino acids long. The CDR3 sequence is CSASGTGPAYEQYF. CDR3 bases: TGCAGTGCTAGTGGGACAGGACCGGCCTACGAGCAGTACTTC.

The sample holds a few counts of this clonotype. This chain connects TRBV9 to TRBJ2-7, with TRBD2 identical over 13 bases. The CDR3 runs 20 residues. J gave up 0 bases and V 3 bases, and 15 bases lay outside the gene matches. The germline gives CDR1 SGDLS, CDR2 YYNGEE. The CDR3 DNA sequence: TGTGCCAGCAGCGGGGAAGGACTAGCGGGAGTCCCCCATCACTCCTACGAGCAGTACTTC. It yields the protein CASSGEGLAGVPHHSYEQYF. Filled out from reference TRBV9 and TRBJ2-7, the complete variable domain reads DSGVTQTPKHLITATGQRVTLRCSPRSGDLSVYWYQQSLDQGLQFLIQYYNGEERAKGNILERFSAQQFPDLHSELNLSSLELGDSALYFCASSGEGLAGVPHHSYEQYFGPGTRLTVT.

This clonotype was seen more than once but under ten times. The chain is built from TRBV4-1 and TRBJ2-2; D ambiguous. The V gene's germline CDR1 is MGHRA and CDR2 YSYEKL. This CDR3 contains 16 residues. Trimming pared 1 base from V and 4 bases from J, leaving 13 bases between. The CDR3 nucleotides are TGCGCCAGCAGCCAAGTTAGTAACAGTATCACCGGGGAGCTGTTTTTT. Translated: CASSQVSNSITGELFF.

This clonotype was seen ten or more times. The CDR3 region has the DNA TGCAGTGCTGGACGGGACAAGCAGACTGAAGCTTTCTTT. It translates to CSAGRDKQTEAFF. V usage is TRBV20-1 and J usage is TRBJ1-1, with D perhaps TRBD1 (6 bases). V was cut by 5 bases and J by 5 bases, with 15 bases left in between. The CDR3 contains 13 residues. Germline CDR1 is DFQATT and CDR2 is SNEGSKA (reference sequence).

This clonotype came up many times. This sequence joins TRBV13 and TRBJ2-7; TRBD1 matches 11 bases. The J segment lost 4 bases and the V segment lost 5 bases, leaving 10 bases of the junction unmatched. The V gene's germline CDR1 is PRHDT and CDR2 FYEKMQ (reference sequence). CDR3 length: 16 residues. CDR3 in amino acids: CASSALGTGGEYEQYF. Here the CDR3 DNA reads TGTGCCAGCAGCGCCCTAGGGACAGGGGGTGAGTACGAGCAGTACTTC.

This clonotype has at least ten counts. The CDR3 here is CASSWTGKETQYF. As DNA, the CDR3 is TGTGCCAGCAGCTGGACAGGGAAAGAGACCCAGTACTTC. The chain carries TRBV27 and TRBJ2-5; TRBD1 matches 8 bases. The ends lost 6 bases at V and 3 bases at J; junction bases unmatched: 3. Germline assignment: CDR1 MNHEY and CDR2 SMNVEV (reference sequence). CDR3 size: 13 residues.

As regards this clonotype: The junction shows a germline mismatch at one end, possibly a read error. The chain employs TRBV4-2 and TRBJ2-5, with TRBD1 matching over 10 bases. Germline assignment: CDR1 LGHNA and CDR2 YNFKEQ. This CDR3 contains 16 residues. In DNA form, the CDR3 reads TGTGCCAGCAGCCAAGATCAAGGGACAGGGGAAGAGGCCCAGTACTTC. Amino acids: CASSQDQGTGEEAQYF.

This clonotype was detected ten times or more. The rearrangement uses TRBV12-3 or TRBV12-4 and TRBJ1-4, with D perhaps matching TRBD1 (5 bases). Trimming removed 5 bases at V and 8 bases at J, with 15 bases between. This CDR3 is 14 amino acids long. CDR3 nucleotides: TGTGCCAGCAGTCCGCGGGATCAGGGAGAAAAACTGTTTTTT. Encoded protein: CASSPRDQGEKLFF.

This clonotype was found a few times. The rearrangement joins TRBV27 to TRBJ2-2; TRBD1 is a possible D gene (5 bases). Trimming left V 4 bases short and J 3 bases short, with 9 bases between. This CDR3 has 14 residues. Looked up from germline, CDR1 is MNHEY and CDR2 is SMNVEV (reference sequence). The DNA for the CDR3 is TGTGCCAGCAGTTCCCTCAGGGACACCGGGGAGCTGTTTTTT. Translating it yields CASSSLRDTGELFF.

This clonotype showed up many times. The rearrangement uses TRBV24-1 and TRBJ2-1, with 11 bases lining up with TRBD2. The CDR3 totals 17 residues. Germline CDR1 reads KGHDR; CDR2 reads SFDVKD. V shed 0 bases, J shed 4 bases, and the junction held 4 bases outside the gene matches. The CDR3 protein is CATSDLPGLAGYNEQFF. The CDR3 DNA reads as TGTGCCACCAGTGATTTGCCTGGACTAGCGGGTTACAATGAGCAGTTCTTC.

There are a few counts of this clonotype. The CDR3 DNA reads as TGTGCCAGCACAGACGCTTACAGGGGACGTGGGCAGCCCCAGCATTTT. Translation: CASTDAYRGRGQPQHF. The rearrangement links TRBV28 to TRBJ1-5; TRBD1 matches at 7 bases. Germline assignment: CDR1 MDHEN and CDR2 SYDVKM. The CDR3 loop spans 16 amino acids. V trimming: 7 bases; J trimming: 7 bases; junction bases outside the gene matches: 16.

This clonotype was found many times. The chain joins TRBV11-2 to TRBJ2-1; 12 bases agree with TRBD2. This CDR3 spans 16 amino acids. Per the germline V gene, CDR1 is SGHAT and CDR2 is FQNNGV. The V gene end was trimmed by 5 bases and the J gene end by 7 bases; junction bases not matched to a gene: 9. CDR3 DNA: TGTGCCAGCAGCGCGACTAGCGGGAGAGAGTGGAATGAGCAGTTCTTC. It encodes CASSATSGREWNEQFF.

This clonotype occurred a few times. V and J are TRBV7-3 and TRBJ2-5; 13 bases match TRBD2. J was trimmed by 4 bases and V by 4 bases; bases with no gene match: 12. This CDR3 is built from 18 residues. Germline V gene lookup returns CDR1 SGHTA and CDR2 FQGTGA. As DNA, the CDR3 is TGTGCCAGCAGCTCCCGGACTAGCGGGAGAGCCGAGGGAGAGACCCAGTACTTC. This translates into CASSSRTSGRAEGETQYF.

This clonotype was counted at least ten times. The CDR3 region is CATSDQQGGLAGKEELFF. The CDR3 region has the DNA TGTGCCACCAGTGATCAACAGGGCGGACTAGCGGGGAAGGAGGAGCTGTTTTTT. The rearrangement joins TRBV24-1 to TRBJ2-2, with 12 bases aligning to TRBD2. The length of the CDR3 is 18 residues. The trim removed 3 bases at V and 10 bases at J, leaving 14 bases unmatched. Germline assignment: CDR1 KGHDR and CDR2 SFDVKD.

In this sample, this clonotype turned up a few times. This may come from a read error, since a much larger clone is one base off. V usage is TRBV20-1 and J usage is TRBJ1-1, with D hard to call. This CDR3 contains 11 residues. Germline CDR1 and CDR2: DFQATT and SNEGSKA (reference sequence). V lost 5 bases, J lost 6 bases, and 10 bases lay in between. CDR3 sequence: CSAPDEPEAFF. The CDR3 bases are TGCAGTGCTCCGGACGAGCCTGAAGCTTTCTTT.

This chain joins TRBV12-3 or TRBV12-4 and TRBJ1-2; D might be TRBD1 (6 bases). Trimming removed 6 bases from V and 2 bases from J, with 16 bases in between. This CDR3 is built from 15 residues. This CDR3 reads CASSDRRIFNYGYTF. For the CDR3, the DNA is TGTGCCAGCAGCGACAGGAGAATCTTCAACTATGGCTACACCTTC.

The chain links TRBV7-6 to TRBJ2-5; the match to TRBD1 covers 9 bases. The CDR3 runs to 19 residues. CDR1 is SGHVS, CDR2 FNYEAQ, per germline. The J segment lost 9 bases and the V segment lost 0 bases, leaving 20 bases of the junction unmatched. This chain's CDR3 is CASSLALRDRGVFIRAQYF. The DNA for the CDR3 is TGTGCCAGCAGCTTAGCCCTCCGAGACAGGGGGGTTTTCATCCGGGCCCAGTACTTC.

This clonotype was observed at least ten times. J is TRBJ2-1 and V is TRBV20-1, with TRBD2 as a possible D gene (6 bases). The germline gives CDR1 DFQATT, CDR2 SNEGSKA (reference sequence). Trimming shortened V by 2 bases and J by 2 bases, and 13 bases separated the two germline ends. The CDR3 is 15 residues long. The CDR3 here is CSARPGLPPYNEQFF. The CDR3 nucleotides read TGCAGTGCTAGACCGGGACTCCCTCCCTACAATGAGCAGTTCTTC.

This clonotype was found many times. The rearrangement links TRBV5-1 to TRBJ2-7, with D possibly matching TRBD2 (5 bases). The CDR3 runs 12 residues. Germline V gene lookup returns CDR1 SGHRS and CDR2 YFSETQ. Trimming took off 4 bases at V and 2 bases at J, with 7 bases between the two ends. The chain's CDR3 is CASSNGAYEQYF. CDR3 sequence (DNA): TGCGCCAGCAGCAACGGGGCCTACGAGCAGTACTTC.

This clonotype has ten or more counts. The chain employs TRBV6-5 and TRBJ1-4; 9 nucleotides line up with TRBD1. With V trimmed by 2 bases and J by 8 bases, 6 bases remained unmatched. The CDR3 is made up of 15 amino acids. Germline assignment: CDR1 MNHEY and CDR2 SVGAGI. The CDR3 protein is CASSYRGQGTEKLFF. The CDR3 nucleotides read TGTGCCAGCAGTTACCGGGGACAGGGAACGGAAAAACTGTTTTTT.

This clonotype was counted many times. This chain uses TRBV7-8 with TRBJ1-5, with D unresolved. Germline V lookup: CDR1 SGHVS, CDR2 FQNEAQ. Trimming stripped 4 bases from V and 4 bases from J, with 5 bases between. CDR3 length equals 12 residues. CDR3 sequence (DNA): TGTGCCAGCAGCTGGAGGAATCAGCCCCAGCATTTT. It is translated as CASSWRNQPQHF.

V gene TRBV6-1 combines with J gene TRBJ2-7; no clear D. Germline V CDR1 and CDR2: MNHNS, SASEGT. This CDR3 spans 13 amino acids. The V gene lost 3 bases and the J gene lost 4 bases, with 10 bases spanning the gap. CDR3 sequence reads: CASSDPGPYEQYF. CDR3 bases: TGTGCCAGCAGTGACCCCGGACCGTACGAGCAGTACTTC.